One TCR beta chain is described in this entry. This CDR3 is 15 amino acids long. Trimming took 7 bases from V and 0 from J, leaving 13 bases between them. Germline V gene data show CDR1 as SQVTM and CDR2 as ANQGSEA. Profiled with immunoSEQ multiplex PCR; TCRdb holds only in-frame clones, not every one. The sample shows approximately 50,000 clones, about nine tenths of them seen only once. These data originate in a study of T cell changes during pregnancy in multiple sclerosis. The TCR originated in a female donor in good health, enrolled as a control in a pregnancy study. The rearrangement joins TRBV29-1 to TRBJ2-6; D possibly corresponds to TRBD1 (6 bases). Sequencing used peripheral blood, obtained in the third trimester of pregnancy. The CDR3 loop reads CSARTVDSGANVLTF. CDR3 DNA: TGCAGCGCCAGGACAGTGGACTCTGGGGCCAACGTCCTGACTTTC.